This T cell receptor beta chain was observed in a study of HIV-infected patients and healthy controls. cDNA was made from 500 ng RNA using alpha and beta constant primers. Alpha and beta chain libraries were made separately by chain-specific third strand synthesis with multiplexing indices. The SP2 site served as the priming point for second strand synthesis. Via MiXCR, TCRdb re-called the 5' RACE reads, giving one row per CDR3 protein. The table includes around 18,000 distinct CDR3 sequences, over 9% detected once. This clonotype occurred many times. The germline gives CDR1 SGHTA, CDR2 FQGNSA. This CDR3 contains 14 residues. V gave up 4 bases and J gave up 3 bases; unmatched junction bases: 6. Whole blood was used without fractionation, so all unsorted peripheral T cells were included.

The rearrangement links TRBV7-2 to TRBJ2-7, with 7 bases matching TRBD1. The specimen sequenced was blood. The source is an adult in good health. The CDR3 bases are TGTGCCAGCAGCTCCCGAGACAGGGACTACGAGCAGTACTTC. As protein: CASSSRDRDYEQYF.